This entry concerns a single T cell receptor (beta chain). Other DNA sequences within the sample encode an identical CDR3. The data stem from a study of blood T cell repertoires in COVID-19. Libraries were prepared by immunoSEQ multiplex PCR; TCRdb keeps only in-frame clonotypes and omits some of them. Altogether roughly 260,000 clones are present, more than 75% being singletons, with the ten largest covering around 10%. Germline V gene lookup returns CDR1 LNHDA and CDR2 SQIVND (reference sequence). This CDR3 has 15 amino acids. V was cut by 5 bases and J by 0 bases, with 14 bases left in between. Sequencing was done on a sample of peripheral blood. This sequence joins TRBV19 and TRBJ2-7; D is possibly TRBD1 (6 bases). The TCR was taken from a man aged 40-55 years who had recovered from COVID-19. This chain's CDR3 is CASSPGAGRSYEQYF. CDR3 nucleotide sequence: TGTGCCAGTAGTCCAGGGGCTGGCCGCTCCTACGAGCAGTACTTC.